A selection of T cell receptor beta chains follows, all from one sample in a study of PD-L1 blockade in urothelial cancer. This table comes from immunoSEQ multiplex PCR, and its TCRdb copy is limited to in-frame clones, with some not included. The sample has tens of thousands of clones; 84% are singletons. Here the sequenced sample was PBMCs, taken around atezolizumab (anti-PD-L1) treatment. Receptors were obtained from a woman in her 70s with urothelial cancer. The CDR3 runs from the conserved cysteine through the conserved F or W. D genes are given only for firm matches. Size tells how often a clone was seen (once, few, many) or the class of an expanded clone, and some rows leave it out.

TGTGCCAGTAGTAGCCACTGGACAGGGGGCGAGCAGTATGGCTACACCTTC	CASSSHWTGGEQYGYTF	TRBV19	TRBJ1-2	-	17	TRBD1
TGTGCAAGTCGCTGGACACAAAGGGGCTATGGCTACACCTTC	CASRWTQRGYGYTF	TRBV12-2	TRBJ1-2	once	14	-
TGTGCCAGCAGCCCACTGGGCCCAGGGGTCGGAAACACCATATATTTT	CASSPLGPGVGNTIYF	TRBV7-6	TRBJ1-3	-	16	-
TGCGCCAGCAGCCTTAATGACAGGGGGGCAGAGACCCAGTACTTC	CASSLNDRGAETQYF	TRBV5-1	TRBJ2-5	-	15	TRBD1
TGTGCCAGCACTCAGGGGTACGAGCAGTACTTC	CASTQGYEQYF	TRBV6-5	TRBJ2-7	few	11	-
TGTGCCAGCTCACCGCCCTGGGGGGTTGATACGCAGTATTTT	CASSPPWGVDTQYF	TRBV18	TRBJ2-3	once	14	-
TGTGCCAGCGCGTCAAGGACAGGGGGTAACGAGCAGTACTTC	CASASRTGGNEQYF	TRBV6-5	TRBJ2-7	-	14	TRBD1
TGTGCCAGCACAATAAACGGGGGGACAGGCTATGGCTACACCTTC	CASTINGGTGYGYTF	TRBV2	TRBJ1-2	-	15	TRBD1
TGTGCCAGCAGTACAGGGGGGGAAAACATTCAGTACTTC	CASSTGGENIQYF	TRBV6-1	TRBJ2-4	-	13	-
TGTGCCAGCAGCTTGGTAGGAGAGCGGGGGGGAGATACGCAGTATTTT	CASSLVGERGGDTQYF	TRBV5-6	TRBJ2-3	-	16	TRBD2
TGTGCCAGCATGCAGGGGCAGGTCACTGAAGCTTTCTTT	CASMQGQVTEAFF	TRBV2	TRBJ1-1	-	13	-
TGTGCCAGCAGTGAACTATCCACGGCCTACAATGAGCAGTTCTTC	CASSELSTAYNEQFF	TRBV2	TRBJ2-1	-	15	-
TGTGCCAGCAGCTTAAATGAGGGAACCGAGCAGTACTTC	CASSLNEGTEQYF	TRBV7-2	TRBJ2-7	once	13	-
TGTGCCAGCAGACGGGGGACCGGGTCTAATGAGCAGTTCTTC	CASRRGTGSNEQFF	TRBV5-4	TRBJ2-1	-	14	-
TGTGCCAGCAGCTTGGAGGCGCGGGGGGGCTACAATGAGCAGTTCTTC	CASSLEARGGYNEQFF	TRBV5-4	TRBJ2-1	once	16	TRBD2
TGTGCCAGCAGCTGGACAGGGGGCGCGGGCACTGAAGCTTTCTTT	CASSWTGGAGTEAFF	TRBV5-6	TRBJ1-1	-	15	TRBD1
TGTGCCAGCAGGGAGACTAGCGGCCACAATGAGCAGTTCTTC	CASRETSGHNEQFF	TRBV28	TRBJ2-1	-	14	TRBD2
TGTGCCAGCATGGCTAGAGTAAACGAGCAGTACTTC	CASMARVNEQYF	TRBV6-1	TRBJ2-7	-	12	-
TGCGCCAGCACCTGGGTGGGGAGTTGGAGCGGGGGGGCCTCTCCGAGACACGAGCAGTACTTC	CASTWVGSWSGGASPRHEQYF	TRBV5-1	TRBJ2-7	-	21	TRBD2
TGTGCCAGCACCGGAGGGTTTGAAGCTTTCTTT	CASTGGFEAFF	TRBV6-5	TRBJ1-1	-	11	-
TGCGCCAGCAGCTTGACCACAGGGACTGGAAACACCATATATTTT	CASSLTTGTGNTIYF	TRBV5-1	TRBJ1-3	-	15	-
TGCGCCAGCAGCTCTTCCGGGACAGGGAACACTGAAGCTTTCTTT	CASSSSGTGNTEAFF	TRBV5-1	TRBJ1-1	-	15	TRBD1
TGTGCCAGCAGTTACCGTCCTGGCAATTCACCCCTCCACTTT	CASSYRPGNSPLHF	TRBV6-6	TRBJ1-6	once	14	-
TGCGCCAGCAGCCAAGATAGGGGGAACTATGGCTACACCTTC	CASSQDRGNYGYTF	TRBV4-3	TRBJ1-2	-	14	-
TGCGCCAGCAGCCAAGATCGGTACAGGGGGCCTGATGGCTACACCTTC	CASSQDRYRGPDGYTF	TRBV4-3	TRBJ1-2	few	16	TRBD1
TGTGCCAGCAGCGCCCCCGGGACTAGCGCACACACCGGGGAGCTGTTTTTT	CASSAPGTSAHTGELFF	TRBV9	TRBJ2-2	-	17	TRBD2
TGCAGCGTTGAAGATTCTGAGACTAGCAAGAGGTCCTACAATGAGCAGTTCTTC	CSVEDSETSKRSYNEQFF	TRBV29-1	TRBJ2-1	-	18	TRBD2
TGTGCCAGCAGGTGGGGGTTTTTGGGAGCGGGAGCCGCAGATACGCAGTATTTT	CASRWGFLGAGAADTQYF	TRBV2	TRBJ2-3	-	18	TRBD2
TGTGCCAGCTCGTCCATACAGGGGTACACTGAAGCTTTCTTT	CASSSIQGYTEAFF	TRBV18	TRBJ1-1	-	14	TRBD1
TGTGCCAGCAGCCAAGACTGGGGGCTCGGAGAGACCCAGTACTTC	CASSQDWGLGETQYF	TRBV4-2	TRBJ2-5	-	15	-
TGCGCCAGCAGCTTGACAGGGGGCGAGGACTATGGCTACACCTTC	CASSLTGGEDYGYTF	TRBV5-1	TRBJ1-2	-	15	TRBD1